The source of this TCR beta chain is a study of blood T cell repertoires in COVID-19. About the research overall: The origin of the acute and convalescent COVID-19 samples was the United States, Italy and Spain. From T cells, B-cell-depleted T cells, or PBMCs came the material, which was cDNA or gDNA.

Seattle researchers signed up patients amid active infection and tracked them longitudinally. CDR1 and CDR2 (germline): SQVTM, ANQGSEA. CDR3 length: 15 residues. V shed 7 bases, J shed 0 bases, and the junction held 9 bases outside the gene matches. How the authors handled the data: Reference gene primer amplification yielded estimated nucleated cell counts. Only in-frame clones appear in the TCRdb table, and some are missing; sequencing was by immunoSEQ multiplex PCR. That table furnishes V, J and clone size, whereas the DNA furnished D and trimming. Counted here are about 170,000 clones, around four fifths occurring once; the ten biggest clones make up around 8.4%.

Sequenced: peripheral blood. The chain is built from TRBV29-1 and TRBJ2-1; 7 nucleotides agree with TRBD2. The sequence was obtained from a woman older than 75 with COVID-19, enrolled during active disease. As DNA, the CDR3 is TGCAGCGGAGGCCAGCGGGGCAGCTCCTACAATGAGCAGTTCTTC. Translation gives CSGGQRGSSYNEQFF.